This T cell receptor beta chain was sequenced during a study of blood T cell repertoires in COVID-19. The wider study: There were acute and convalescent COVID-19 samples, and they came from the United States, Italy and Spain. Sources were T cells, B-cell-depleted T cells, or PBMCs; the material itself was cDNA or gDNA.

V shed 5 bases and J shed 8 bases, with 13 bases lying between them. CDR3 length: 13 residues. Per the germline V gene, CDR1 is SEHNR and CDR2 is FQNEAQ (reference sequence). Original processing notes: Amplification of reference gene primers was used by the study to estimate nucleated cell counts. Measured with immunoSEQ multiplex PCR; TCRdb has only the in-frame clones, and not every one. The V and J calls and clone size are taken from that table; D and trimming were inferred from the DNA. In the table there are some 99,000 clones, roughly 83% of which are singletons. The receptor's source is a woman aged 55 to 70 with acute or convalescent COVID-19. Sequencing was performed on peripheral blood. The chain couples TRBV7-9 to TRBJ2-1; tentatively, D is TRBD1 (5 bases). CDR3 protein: CASSQDIVDEQFF. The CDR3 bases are TGTGCCAGCAGCCAGGACATCGTTGATGAGCAGTTCTTC.